This T cell receptor beta chain was captured in a study of prognosis after radiotherapy for stage I lung cancer. Study-wide background: Distant metastases showed up in a handful of patients after radiotherapy, at a median of roughly seven months, while 15 showed no significant progression. Overall study findings and caveats: Diminished Shannon entropy following stereotactic body radiation therapy characterized patients who developed distant metastases.

CDR3 length equals 15 residues. CDR1 is SGHNT and CDR2 is YENEEA in the germline V gene. V lost 5 bases and J lost 5, with 18 bases in between. Each of the patients had no lymph node involvement on CT and PET/CT and no prior chemotherapy, radiotherapy or other malignancies. This clonotype is classed as medium-sized. Its matching antigen is unknown. Multiplex PCR, run in two rounds, amplified TCR beta CDR3 from genomic DNA. The first round of PCR was done with primers that matched each TRBV and TRBJ gene. TCRdb processed the multiplex PCR reads anew with MiXCR; each CDR3 protein has one entry. The sample holds tens of thousands of distinct CDR3 sequences, about half seen once.

Material: PBMCs, obtained before or after stereotactic body radiation therapy (not recorded which). The chain couples TRBV11-3 to TRBJ1-2; D remains unclear. The receptor comes from a donor over 45 with non-small cell lung cancer. The CDR3 sequence: CASSPRSSWDYGYTF. The CDR3 coding sequence is TGTGCCAGCAGCCCTAGGTCTTCTTGGGATTATGGCTACACCTTC.